These T cell receptor beta chains were read from a single sample in a study of technical replicates of blood from a handful of donors. This table comes from immunoSEQ multiplex PCR, and its TCRdb copy is limited to in-frame clones, with some not included. The sample records around 97,000 clones, approximately 94% being singletons. Input material: T cells isolated from PBMCs. Receptors were obtained from a human donor in good health. CDR3s include the opening cysteine and the closing phenylalanine or tryptophan. The D gene is left open where the match is weak. Clone size appears in some rows only: once, few, many, or a class for an expanded clone.

j_call clone_size d_call v_call cdr3_length cdr3_nt cdr3_aa
TRBJ2-3 . . TRBV25-1 14 TGTGCCAGCAGTGCGGGAGATGGAACAGATACGCAGTATTTT CASSAGDGTDTQYF
TRBJ2-3 . . TRBV7-2 12 TGTGCCAGCAGCCGTGAGGAAGATACGCAGTATTTT CASSREEDTQYF
TRBJ2-1 . TRBD1 TRBV19 15 TGTGCCAGTAGTACTTTCTACGGGACAGACAATGAGCAGTTCTTC CASSTFYGTDNEQFF
TRBJ2-1 . TRBD2 TRBV18 19 TGTGCCAGCTCACCACCGAATGGCCGGAGCGGGAGGGGAGGCAATGAGCAGTTCTTC CASSPPNGRSGRGGNEQFF
TRBJ1-5 . . TRBV18 16 TGTGCCAGCTCACGCCTCACCGGGACACCCTCGATAGCCCAGCATTTT CASSRLTGTPSIAQHF
TRBJ2-1 . TRBD2 TRBV5-4 15 TGTGCCAGCAGCTTGCAAGCGGGAGGGTACAATGAGCAGTTCTTC CASSLQAGGYNEQFF
TRBJ2-1 . TRBD1 TRBV6-1 14 TGTGCCAGCACCCTCGGGGCAGGGGGCAATGAGCAGTTCTTC CASTLGAGGNEQFF
TRBJ2-3 . . TRBV2 14 TGTGCCAGCGGAGGGACAGCAGGGGCAGATACGCAGTATTTT CASGGTAGADTQYF
TRBJ2-2 . TRBD2 TRBV18 16 TGTGCCAGCTCGCTGAACAGCGGGAGAAGTAGCGGGGAGCTGTTTTTT CASSLNSGRSSGELFF
TRBJ2-7 once . TRBV28 13 TGTGCCAGCAGTTTAGCCCAGGGCTACGAGCAGTACTTC CASSLAQGYEQYF
TRBJ2-6 once . TRBV11-2 15 TGTGCCAGCAGCTTAGCTCGCTCTGGGGCCAACGTCCTGACTTTC CASSLARSGANVLTF
TRBJ1-2 . . TRBV2 11 TGTGCCAGCAGTGACTCGTATGGCTACACCTTC CASSDSYGYTF
TRBJ2-3 . TRBD2 TRBV27 17 TGTGCCAGCAGTCCATATGTAACTAGCGGGCCTCAAGATACGCAGTATTTT CASSPYVTSGPQDTQYF
TRBJ2-1 . TRBD2 TRBV10-3 15 TGTGCCATCACGACTAGCGGGAGGACCTACAATGAGCAGTTCTTC CAITTSGRTYNEQFF
TRBJ2-1 . TRBD2 TRBV5-1 18 TGCGCCAGCAGCTTGGCTGGAGGACTAGCGGAAATTTACAATGAGCAGTTCTTC CASSLAGGLAEIYNEQFF
TRBJ2-1 . TRBD1 TRBV5-1 15 TGCGCCAGCAGCTTGATGTTGGCAGGGGGCAATGAGCAGTTCTTC CASSLMLAGGNEQFF
TRBJ1-1 . . TRBV18 15 TGTGCCAGCTCACCAGGGGCAAATATGAACACTGAAGCTTTCTTT CASSPGANMNTEAFF
TRBJ2-4 . . TRBV18 16 TGTGCCAGCTCCCCACCAGGGGCTGTTGCCAAAAACATTCAGTACTTC CASSPPGAVAKNIQYF
TRBJ1-5 . . TRBV9 14 TGTGCCAGCAGCGCCTCAGGGGACCCTCAGCCCCAGCATTTT CASSASGDPQPQHF
TRBJ2-3 . . TRBV5-1 14 TGCGCCAGCACGCAGGGATTAGGGACAGATACGCAGTATTTT CASTQGLGTDTQYF
TRBJ2-7 . TRBD2 TRBV5-1 14 TGCGCCAGCAGCTTGACTAGCGGAATTCTCGAGCAGTACTTC CASSLTSGILEQYF
TRBJ1-2 . TRBD1 TRBV10-1 13 TGCGCCAGCAGTGGGACAGGGTTCTATGGCTACACCTTC CASSGTGFYGYTF
TRBJ1-5 . . TRBV19 15 TGTGCCAGTAGTATTAATGAGGCTTCCGATCAGCCCCAGCATTTT CASSINEASDQPQHF
TRBJ2-4 . TRBD1 TRBV4-3 16 TGCGCCAGCAGCCAAGGGACAGGGCAAGCCAAAAACATTCAGTACTTC CASSQGTGQAKNIQYF
TRBJ1-2 . . TRBV6-5 13 TGTGCCAGCAGTTACTCAACAGGCTATGGCTACACCTTC CASSYSTGYGYTF
TRBJ1-1 . . TRBV5-1 14 TGCGCCAGCAGCATGACAGGCCAGAACACTGAAGCTTTCTTT CASSMTGQNTEAFF
TRBJ2-3 . . TRBV2 16 TGTGCCAGCAGTGAAGCCTCCCTGGGGGCCACAGATACGCAGTATTTT CASSEASLGATDTQYF
TRBJ2-1 . . TRBV6-5 14 TGTGCCAGCAGTACGACAGGAAGAAAGGGTGAGCAGTTCTTC CASSTTGRKGEQFF
TRBJ1-2 . . TRBV7-2 13 TGTGCCAGCAGCCCACAGGTGGGTCTTGGCTACACCTTC CASSPQVGLGYTF
TRBJ2-7 . . TRBV30 18 TGTGCCTGGTCGCCATTTACAGGGAGACTTTACCTTACCTACGAGCAGTACTTC CAWSPFTGRLYLTYEQYF
TRBJ2-3 . . TRBV5-4 14 TGTGCCAGCAGCTTGGAAGGGGGAGCAGATACGCAGTATTTT CASSLEGGADTQYF
TRBJ1-2 . . TRBV9 12 TGTGCCAGCAGCGTCGGGGGGCAGGGCTACACCTTC CASSVGGQGYTF
TRBJ2-7 . TRBD2 TRBV5-4 14 TGTGCCAGCAGCTCCGGGACTAGCGGGTACGAGCAGTACTTC CASSSGTSGYEQYF
TRBJ1-2 . TRBD1 TRBV6-5 13 TGTGCCAGCAGTTACTCGACAGGGAGTGGCTACACCTTC CASSYSTGSGYTF
TRBJ2-7 . . TRBV6-5 12 TGTGCCAGCAGCTATACAGGCCTCGAGCAGTACTTC CASSYTGLEQYF
TRBJ2-7 . . TRBV9 15 TGTGCCAGCAGCGTAGGTTGGAGATCGGGGTACGAGCAGTACTTC CASSVGWRSGYEQYF
TRBJ2-5 . TRBD2 TRBV11-2 17 TGTGCCAGCAGCTTAAGACTAGCGGGGGTATACCAAGAGACCCAGTACTTC CASSLRLAGVYQETQYF
TRBJ2-3 . TRBD1 TRBV7-3 17 TGTGCCAGCAGCTTCGAGCTTCCAGGGGGCTTAGGAGATACGCAGTATTTT CASSFELPGGLGDTQYF
TRBJ2-1 . TRBD2 TRBV4-2 17 TGTGCCAGCAGCCACTTGACTAGCGGGTTACTTTACAATGAGCAGTTCTTC CASSHLTSGLLYNEQFF
TRBJ1-5 . . TRBV19 12 TGTGCCAGTAGCCAAACACCCCAGCCCCAGCATTTT CASSQTPQPQHF